This TCR beta chain was obtained from a study of blood T cell repertoires in COVID-19 (TCRdb year 2020). In the study overall: Samples covering the acute and convalescent phases of COVID-19 were provided by collaborators in the United States, Italy and Spain. The prospective study material was composed of cDNA or gDNA derived from T cells, B-cell-depleted T cells, or PBMCs. Subjects who had been exposed to COVID-19, were actively infected with it, or had recovered from it provided the deeply sampled blood TCRbeta repertoires that made up the dataset. A freely available public database, intended as a resource for researchers studying the immune response to SARS-CoV-2, is where the repertoires were released. Samples came from the ongoing ImmuneRACE study (first 160 participants) plus 1,254 subjects from 6 global collaborators. The sample metadata nearly always contained a de-identified subject ID, COVID-19 status, age in years and sex. Where available, HLA class I and class II types were taken from metadata supplied by the sample provider and were not determined by assay-based typing.

TCRbeta CDR3 regions were amplified from genomic DNA by means of the immunoSEQ Assay, a bias-controlled multiplex PCR. The published analysis was carried out like this. The number of nucleated cells in each sample was estimated by amplification of reference gene primers within the assay. To quantify the absolute abundance of each unique TCRbeta CDR3 rearrangement, sequence reads were collapsed and filtered. For each sample, productive Simpson clonality was calculated as the square root of Simpson's diversity index over productive rearrangements. Imported from immuneACCESS, the table was reduced by TCRdb to in-frame sequences with V and J called. These copies leave out some clones; in studies compared against another copy, an unresolved V gene accounts for under half, and the cause of the remainder is not known. The V and J calls and clone size come from that table; D and trimming were worked out from the DNA. Present in this sample are about 160,000 clones, about 91% of which were seen just once. The ten biggest clones cover around 3.9% of the sample.

A second Seattle source provided samples from volunteer blood donors who had recovered from COVID-19. Each collaborating institution followed its own protocols to collect whole blood in K2EDTA tubes. For TCRbeta analysis, collaborators shipped samples in one of three forms: frozen whole blood, isolated PBMCs, or DNA extracted from either of those sample types. Points the paper makes about the study in general: Clinical and demographic metadata were provided uncurated, with the amount varying by source and participant.

Including cysteine and phenylalanine, the CDR3 has 14 amino acids. Left in the record is the CDR3 DNA by itself, 42 bases read in frame from the first base. The junction carries 15 bases between V and J, which are trimmed by 5 bases and 8 bases respectively. According to the germline V gene, CDR1 reads MNHEY and CDR2 reads SVGAGI. About this clone itself: Which antigen it targets is not known. No much larger clonotype is one base removed from it; base qualities were not supplied.

The TCR comes from an older woman who had recovered from COVID-19. The V and J genes are TRBV6-5 and TRBJ1-4, with TRBD1 as a weak D call on 5 bases. The sequencing sample was made of peripheral blood. In nucleotide form, the sequence is TGTGCCAGCAGTAAGAGGGCAGGGAGGGAAAAACTGTTTTTT. Its protein reads: CASSKRAGREKLFF.